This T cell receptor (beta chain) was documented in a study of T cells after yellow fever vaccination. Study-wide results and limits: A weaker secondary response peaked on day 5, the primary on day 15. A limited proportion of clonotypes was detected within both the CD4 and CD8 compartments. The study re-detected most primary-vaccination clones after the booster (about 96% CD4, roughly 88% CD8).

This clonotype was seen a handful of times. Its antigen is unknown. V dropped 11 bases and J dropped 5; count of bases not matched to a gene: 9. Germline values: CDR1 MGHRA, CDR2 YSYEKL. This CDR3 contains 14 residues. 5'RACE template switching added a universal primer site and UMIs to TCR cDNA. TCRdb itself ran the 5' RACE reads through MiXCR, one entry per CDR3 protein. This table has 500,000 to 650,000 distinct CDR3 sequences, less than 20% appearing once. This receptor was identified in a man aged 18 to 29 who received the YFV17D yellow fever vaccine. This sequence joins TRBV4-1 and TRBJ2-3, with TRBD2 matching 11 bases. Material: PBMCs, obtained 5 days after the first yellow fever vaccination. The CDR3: CAATSGVLGDTQYF. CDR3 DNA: TGCGCCGCGACTAGCGGGGTGCTCGGAGATACGCAGTATTTT.